The T cell receptor (beta chain) described here comes from a study of early T cells in non-severe SARS-CoV-2 infection. This clonotype has at least ten counts. Its antigen is not identified. Individual cDNA molecules were tagged with unique molecular identifiers. TCRdb used MiXCR to reprocess the 5' RACE reads, holding one entry per CDR3 protein. This table holds over 60,000 distinct CDR3 sequences, roughly 9.1% found once. The germline gives CDR1 LGHNA, CDR2 YSLEER. The CDR3 is 15 residues long. V was clipped by 0 bases and J by 3 bases, with 8 bases between them. General observations from the study: Anti-spike CD8 responses were favored by VDJdb matching, which missed private and CD4 specificities.

This sequence was found in an adult who was a healthcare worker with PCR-confirmed SARS-CoV-2 infection or an uninfected control (not recorded which). V is TRBV4-3 and J is TRBJ2-2; unclear D gene. Source: whole blood, taken at baseline. CDR3 in amino acids: CASSQENSDTGELFF. CDR3 coding DNA: TGCGCCAGCAGCCAAGAGAACAGTGACACCGGGGAGCTGTTTTTT.